This entry features one T cell receptor (beta chain) sequence. In the study's own analysis: Researchers report that nucleated cell counts were estimated from reference gene primer amplification. This table comes from immunoSEQ multiplex PCR, and its TCRdb copy is limited to in-frame clones, with some not included. V and J calls and clone size are as listed in that table; D and trimming were resolved from the DNA. Among around 150,000 clones listed, approximately 88% were seen once. This record belongs to a study of blood T cell repertoires in COVID-19. For the study at large: Whether acute or convalescent, the COVID-19 samples came from the United States, Italy and Spain. PBMCs, B-cell-depleted T cells, or T cells were the source of the cDNA or gDNA that made up the material.

CDR3 length: 12 amino acids. The V end was cut by 4 bases, the J end by 4 bases, with 6 bases between. Per the germline V gene, CDR1 is SGHRS and CDR2 is YFSETQ. The source material was peripheral blood. This receptor was taken from a man in his 70s with acute or convalescent COVID-19. J is TRBJ2-1 and V is TRBV5-1, with D uncertain. CDR3 DNA: TGCGCCAGCAGCGGCGGTTACAATGAGCAGTTCTTC. Translating it yields CASSGGYNEQFF.